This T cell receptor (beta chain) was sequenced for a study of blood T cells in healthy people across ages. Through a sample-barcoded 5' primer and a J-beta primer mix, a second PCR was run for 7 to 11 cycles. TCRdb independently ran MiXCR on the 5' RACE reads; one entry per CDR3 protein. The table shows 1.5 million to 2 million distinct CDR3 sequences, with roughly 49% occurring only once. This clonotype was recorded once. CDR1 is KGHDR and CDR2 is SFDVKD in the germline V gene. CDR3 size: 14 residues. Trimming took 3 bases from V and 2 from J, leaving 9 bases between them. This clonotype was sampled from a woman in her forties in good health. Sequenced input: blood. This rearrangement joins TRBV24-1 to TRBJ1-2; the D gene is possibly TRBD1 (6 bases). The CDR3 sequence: CATSDLDRNYGYTF. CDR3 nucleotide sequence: TGTGCCACCAGTGATCTCGACAGGAACTATGGCTACACCTTC.